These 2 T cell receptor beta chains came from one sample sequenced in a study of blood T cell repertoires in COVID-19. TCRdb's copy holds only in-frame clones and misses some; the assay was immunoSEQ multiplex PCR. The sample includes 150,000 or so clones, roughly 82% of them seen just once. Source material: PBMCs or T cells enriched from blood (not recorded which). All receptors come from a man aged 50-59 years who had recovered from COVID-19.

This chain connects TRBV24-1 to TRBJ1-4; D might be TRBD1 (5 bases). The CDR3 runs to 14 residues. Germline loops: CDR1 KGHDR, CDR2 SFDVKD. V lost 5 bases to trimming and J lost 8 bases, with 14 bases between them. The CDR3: CATSAPDMGEKLFF. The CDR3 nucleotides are TGTGCCACCAGTGCCCCGGACATGGGCGAAAAACTGTTTTTT.

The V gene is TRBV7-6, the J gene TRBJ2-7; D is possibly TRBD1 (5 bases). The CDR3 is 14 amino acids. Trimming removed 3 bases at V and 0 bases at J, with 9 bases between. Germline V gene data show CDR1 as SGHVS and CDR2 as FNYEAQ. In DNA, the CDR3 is TGTGCCAGCAGCTTTGGTGACAGCTCCTACGAGCAGTACTTC. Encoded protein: CASSFGDSSYEQYF.